These 26 T cell receptor beta chains originate from one sample sequenced in a study of blood T cell repertoires in COVID-19. This table comes from immunoSEQ multiplex PCR, and its TCRdb copy is limited to in-frame clones, with some not included. There are about 220,000 clones in the sample; around 81% occur only once, and over 2.5% lies in the top ten. Sequenced sample: peripheral blood. The source of these receptors is a woman in her 30s who had recovered from COVID-19.

The chain is built from TRBV9 and TRBJ2-5, with D unclear. This CDR3 is built from 12 residues. Per the germline V gene, CDR1 is SGDLS and CDR2 is YYNGEE. The germline V and J ends were trimmed by 4 bases and 6 bases, with 10 bases remaining between them. CDR3 sequence: CASSPFGQTQYF. CDR3 nucleotides: TGTGCCAGCAGCCCCTTCGGTCAGACCCAGTACTTC. The variable domain in full, completed from reference TRBV9 and TRBJ2-5, reads DSGVTQTPKHLITATGQRVTLRCSPRSGDLSVYWYQQSLDQGLQFLIQYYNGEERAKGNILERFSAQQFPDLHSELNLSSLELGDSALYFCASSPFGQTQYFGPGTRLLVL.

The J gene is TRBJ2-2, the V gene TRBV10-2, with 9 bases matching TRBD1. V lost 8 bases to trimming and J lost 4 bases; unmatched junction nucleotides: 5. CDR1 and CDR2 (germline): WSHSY, SAAADI. This CDR3 has 14 residues. The CDR3: CASASTGGTGELFF. The DNA for the CDR3 is TGCGCCAGCGCCTCGACAGGGGGCACCGGGGAGCTGTTTTTT.

The gene calls are TRBV24-1 and TRBJ2-5; no reliable D call. This CDR3 has 14 amino acids. Germline assignment: CDR1 KGHDR and CDR2 SFDVKD. V was cut by 4 bases and J by 3 bases, with 11 bases left in between. The CDR3 is CATSDWSEEETQYF. Here the CDR3 DNA reads TGTGCCACCAGTGACTGGTCCGAGGAAGAGACCCAGTACTTC.

The rearrangement joins TRBV24-1 to TRBJ2-3, with 8 bases aligning to TRBD2. CDR3 size: 18 residues. CDR1 is KGHDR and CDR2 is SFDVKD in the germline V gene. The junction had 15 bases not matched to a gene; V was cut back by 5 bases and J by 3 bases. CDR3 protein: CATSVPHPQRELTDTQYF. The CDR3 nucleotides are TGTGCCACCAGTGTTCCTCACCCCCAGCGGGAGTTAACAGATACGCAGTATTTT.

This clone has just one count. This chain connects TRBV18 to TRBJ2-7; TRBD2 agrees at 16 bases. The J segment lost 5 bases and the V segment lost 5 bases, leaving 6 bases of the junction unmatched. The germline V gene has CDR1 KGHSH and CDR2 LQKENI. The CDR3 has 16 amino acids. In nucleotides, the CDR3 is TGTGCCAGCTCATCAGGGACTAGCGGGAGGGGCGACGAGCAGTACTTC. Its translation: CASSSGTSGRGDEQYF.

The chain joins TRBV9 to TRBJ2-1; TRBD2 matches at 11 bases. CDR1 SGDLS and CDR2 YYNGEE come from the germline V gene. Losses at the gene ends were 3 bases for V and 8 bases for J; bases not matched to a gene: 10. The CDR3 is 16 amino acids. The chain's CDR3 is CASSAPLAGDLDEQFF. Here the CDR3 DNA reads TGTGCCAGCAGCGCTCCACTAGCGGGAGATTTGGATGAGCAGTTCTTC.

Regarding this clone: Distinct nucleotide sequences in the sample also encode this CDR3. The genes are TRBV6-5 and TRBJ2-7, with 11 bases fitting TRBD2. Per germline, CDR1 MNHEY and CDR2 SVGAGI. This CDR3 spans 16 amino acids. V shed 0 bases, J shed 2 bases, and the junction held 3 bases outside the gene matches. For the CDR3, the DNA is TGTGCCAGCAGTTACTCGTGGACTAGCGGGCCCTACGAGCAGTACTTC. Translated, it gives CASSYSWTSGPYEQYF.

This rearrangement joins TRBV2 to TRBJ1-6; 7 bases align to TRBD1. This CDR3 is built from 14 residues. Germline CDR1 reads SNHLY; CDR2 reads FYNNEI. V was pared by 4 bases and J by 7 bases, with 4 bases of the junction left unmatched. CDR3 residues: CASSVAGGNSPLHF. The CDR3 DNA reads TGTGCCAGCAGTGTGGCAGGGGGGAATTCACCCCTCCACTTT. Full variable domain (remainder filled in from reference TRBV2 and TRBJ1-6): EPEVTQTPSHQVTQMGQEVILRCVPISNHLYFYWYRQILGQKVEFLVSFYNNEISEKSEIFDDQFSVERPDGSNFTLKIRSTKLEDSAMYFCASSVAGGNSPLHFGNGTRLTVT.

The genes are TRBV28 and TRBJ1-2, with 9 positions matching TRBD1. The CDR3 runs to 16 residues. Germline loops: CDR1 MDHEN, CDR2 SYDVKM. V shed 2 bases and J 3 bases; nucleotides not matched to a gene: 7. In DNA, the CDR3 is TGTGCCAGCAGTTTACCCGGGACAGGGAAGGACTATGGCTACACCTTC. Translated: CASSLPGTGKDYGYTF.

This clone appeared a few times. The rearrangement links TRBV6-5 to TRBJ2-7; 9 bases line up with TRBD2. CDR1 MNHEY and CDR2 SVGAGI come from the germline V gene. The CDR3 sequence is 16 residues long. Losses at the gene ends were 2 bases for V and 5 bases for J; bases not matched to a gene: 10. CDR3 amino acids: CASSYRAGGRGNEQYF. The CDR3 DNA sequence: TGTGCCAGCAGTTACCGAGCGGGAGGTCGAGGAAACGAGCAGTACTTC.

This clone was observed a few times. V gene TRBV7-9 combines with J gene TRBJ1-5, with 9 bases that match TRBD1. J was trimmed by 4 bases and V by 5 bases; bases with no gene match: 3. The germline V gene has CDR1 SEHNR and CDR2 FQNEAQ (reference sequence). The CDR3 is 14 residues long. CDR3 loop: CASSRTGENQPQHF. The CDR3 region has the DNA TGTGCCAGCAGCCGGACAGGGGAGAATCAGCCCCAGCATTTT.

The J gene is TRBJ1-2, the V gene TRBV28; perhaps TRBD1 as D (6 bases). Germline lookup yields CDR1 MDHEN and CDR2 SYDVKM. This CDR3 comprises 14 residues. V lost 5 bases, J lost 2 bases, and 12 bases lay in between. In nucleotides, the CDR3 is TGTGCCAGCAGTCGCAGGGGAGAAAACTATGGCTACACCTTC. Translating gives CASSRRGENYGYTF.

V and J are TRBV3-1 (or the pseudogene TRBV3-2) and TRBJ1-4, with D hard to call. The germline V gene encodes CDR1 LGHDT and CDR2 YNNKEL (reference sequence). Trimming removed 0 bases from V and 4 bases from J, with 12 bases in between. The CDR3 sequence is 16 residues long. This chain's CDR3 is CASSQDHWRSNEKLFF. DNA of the CDR3: TGTGCCAGCAGCCAAGATCATTGGAGAAGTAATGAAAAACTGTTTTTT.

The V gene is TRBV12-5, the J gene TRBJ2-1, with D perhaps TRBD2 (6 bases). Germline V CDR1 and CDR2: LGHNT, FRNRAP. Trimming shortened V by 4 bases and J by 0 bases, and 13 bases separated the two germline ends. The CDR3 is 16 residues long. This CDR3 reads CASGSIAVSSYNEQFF. As DNA, the CDR3 is TGTGCTAGTGGTTCAATAGCGGTGAGCTCCTACAATGAGCAGTTCTTC.

The chain uses TRBV5-6 and TRBJ2-2, with 16 nucleotides matching TRBD2. The CDR3 has 17 amino acids. Germline CDR1 and CDR2: SGHDT and YYEEEE. After removal of 4 bases from V and 4 bases from J, the junction contained 4 bases not matched to a gene. The CDR3 reads CASSKGLAGGPTGELFF. CDR3 nucleotides: TGTGCCAGCAGCAAGGGACTAGCGGGAGGGCCCACCGGGGAGCTGTTTTTT.

This chain uses TRBV30 with TRBJ1-2; 11 positions match TRBD1. Germline V gene lookup returns CDR1 GTSNPN and CDR2 SVGIG (reference sequence). The CDR3 runs 14 residues. V dropped 1 base and J dropped 8; count of bases not matched to a gene: 6. DNA for the CDR3: TGTGCCTGGAGTGGGGACAGGGGGTTCAGGGGCTACACCTTC. Its translation is CAWSGDRGFRGYTF.

The V call is TRBV10-3, the J call TRBJ2-7; TRBD1 is a possible D gene (6 bases). The germline CDR1 and CDR2 sequences are ENHRY and SYGVKD. This CDR3 contains 11 residues. Trimming shortened V by 11 bases and J by 3 bases, and 11 bases separated the two germline ends. CDR3: CAVQGYYEQYF. The CDR3 nucleotides read TGTGCCGTACAGGGCTACTACGAGCAGTACTTC.

The chain joins TRBV6-5 to TRBJ1-5; D is unresolved. V was trimmed by 6 bases and J by 0 bases, leaving 12 bases between them. Germline V gene data show CDR1 as MNHEY and CDR2 as SVGAGI. CDR3 size: 15 residues. The CDR3 bases are TGTGCCAGCAGGGTGAACGGGTATAGCAATCAGCCCCAGCATTTT. Translated: CASRVNGYSNQPQHF.

The chain links TRBV7-3 to TRBJ2-1, with 7 bases aligning to TRBD1. Germline CDR1 and CDR2: SGHTA and FQGTGA. This CDR3 has 17 residues. After removal of 3 bases from V and 0 bases from J, the junction contained 8 bases not matched to a gene. CDR3 sequence reads: CASSFEGQRSSYNEQFF. In DNA form, the CDR3 reads TGTGCCAGCAGCTTCGAGGGACAGCGGAGCTCCTACAATGAGCAGTTCTTC.

In DNA form, the CDR3 reads TGTGCCAGCTCACCACCCCCGGGAGGCGGCAGGGTAGACACTGAAGCTTTCTTT. It encodes CASSPPPGGGRVDTEAFF. The chain joins TRBV18 to TRBJ1-1; D perhaps matches TRBD1 (5 bases). The CDR3 has 18 residues. Trimming left V 0 bases short and J 3 bases short, with 20 bases between. Germline values: CDR1 KGHSH, CDR2 LQKENI.

The chain carries TRBV6-1 and TRBJ2-7; 8 bases agree with TRBD1. This CDR3 spans 18 amino acids. From germline, CDR1 is MNHNS and CDR2 SASEGT. V shed 2 bases, J shed 2 bases, and the junction held 14 bases outside the gene matches. CDR3 DNA sequence: TGTGCCAGCAGTGAAAGTCCTCAGGGGGCGCGTTACACCTACGAGCAGTACTTC. It is translated as CASSESPQGARYTYEQYF.

V and J are TRBV9 and TRBJ1-2; D gene unclear. The V end was cut by 3 bases, the J end by 5 bases, with 17 bases between. The CDR3 loop spans 15 amino acids. Looked up from germline, CDR1 is SGDLS and CDR2 is YYNGEE. The CDR3 region has the DNA TGTGCCAGCAGCGCAGGAATCGAGCCCGATTATGGCTACACCTTC. It yields the protein CASSAGIEPDYGYTF.

This rearrangement joins TRBV7-2 to TRBJ2-1; no definite D call. V was cut by 1 base and J by 6 bases, with 7 bases left in between. Germline CDR1 and CDR2: SGHTA and FQGNSA. CDR3 size: 13 residues. The CDR3 DNA is TGTGCCAGCAGCTTAGTCTACGGCAATGAGCAGTTCTTC. Translation: CASSLVYGNEQFF.

This chain joins TRBV7-2 and TRBJ2-1, with a weak D call TRBD2 (5 bases). Germline V CDR1 and CDR2: SGHTA, FQGNSA. The CDR3 is made up of 14 amino acids. V dropped 4 bases and J dropped 6 bases, with 13 bases sitting between them. CDR3 coding DNA: TGTGCCAGCAGCTACGGACTTGGGTCCAATGAGCAGTTCTTC. Translation gives CASSYGLGSNEQFF.

The V call is TRBV2, the J call TRBJ2-7; 8 bases align to TRBD1. This CDR3 comprises 15 residues. The germline CDR1 and CDR2 sequences are SNHLY and FYNNEI. V lost 6 bases and J lost 5; bases outside the gene matches: 12. The CDR3 is CASSRLDRVSDEQYF. The CDR3 DNA follows: TGTGCCAGCAGCAGGTTGGACAGGGTGAGCGACGAGCAGTACTTC.

The J gene is TRBJ2-1, the V gene TRBV4-1; TRBD2 matches 14 bases. The germline CDR1 and CDR2 sequences are MGHRA and YSYEKL. Trimming at V came to 5 bases and at J to 4 bases, leaving 4 bases not matched to a gene. The CDR3 covers 16 residues. CDR3 loop: CASSSGTSGSYNEQFF. The CDR3 region has the DNA TGCGCCAGCAGCTCTGGGACTAGCGGGAGTTACAATGAGCAGTTCTTC.